The 24 T cell receptor beta chains listed next were all sequenced from one sample in a study of CD8 T cells in ankylosing spondylitis. TCRdb re-derived calls from the 5' RACE reads in MiXCR, one entry per CDR3 protein. The repertoire holds fewer than 25,000 distinct CDR3 sequences, with 10% to 15% as singletons. The sequenced sample was blood. Receptor source: a male donor with ankylosing spondylitis or in good health (not recorded which).

The table lists this clonotype with many counts. Written as DNA, the CDR3 is TGCGCCAGCAGCTCGACAGGGGTTCGCGACGAGCAGTACGTC. Encoded protein: CASSSTGVRDEQYV. The chain has TRBV5-1 and TRBJ2-7, with TRBD1 matching 8 bases. CDR3 length equals 14 residues. The V and J ends lost 3 bases and 5 bases, in that order; junction bases with no gene match: 7. CDR1 and CDR2 from the germline V gene are SGHRS and YFSETQ.

This clonotype was counted between two and nine times. This rearrangement joins TRBV12-3 or TRBV12-4 to TRBJ2-5, with D maybe TRBD2 (6 bases). The CDR3 runs 15 residues. Trimming cost V 3 bases and J 0 bases, with 11 bases left between them. CDR3 residues: CASSFRRDYQETQYF. In DNA form, the CDR3 reads TGTGCCAGCAGTTTTCGGCGGGACTACCAAGAGACCCAGTACTTC.

The chain combines TRBV29-1 with TRBJ2-7; D uncertain. The CDR3 is made up of 11 amino acids. Germline loops: CDR1 SQVTM, CDR2 ANQGSEA. Between the trimmed V and J ends, which lost 3 bases and 0 bases, there was a span of 3 bases. CDR3 in DNA: TGCAGCGTTGAGAGCTCCTACGAGCAGTACTTC. Translation gives CSVESSYEQYF.

Many counts were recorded for this clonotype. The chain uses TRBV5-4 and TRBJ2-3; D is uncertain. With 2 bases removed from V and 0 bases from J, the gap between germline ends came to 4 bases. There are 13 residues in the CDR3. The germline V gene encodes CDR1 SGHNT and CDR2 YYREEE (reference sequence). The CDR3: CASSFKSTDTQYF. CDR3 nucleotide sequence: TGTGCCAGCAGCTTTAAGAGCACAGATACGCAGTATTTT.

V and J are TRBV25-1 and TRBJ2-2; 12 bases map to TRBD1. Germline V gene data show CDR1 as MGHDK and CDR2 as SYGVNS. With 4 bases clipped from V and 5 bases from J, the junction kept 14 bases outside the gene matches. CDR3 size: 19 residues. The CDR3 here is CASSVVTGTGGLLTGELFF. The CDR3, as DNA: TGTGCCAGCAGTGTCGTAACCGGGACAGGGGGCCTTTTGACCGGGGAGCTGTTTTTT.

This clonotype was seen a few times. The rearrangement links TRBV5-1 to TRBJ2-1; possibly TRBD1 for D (6 bases). V was pared by 4 bases and J by 3 bases, with 11 bases between. This CDR3 spans 14 amino acids. Per the germline V gene, CDR1 is SGHRS and CDR2 is YFSETQ. The CDR3 DNA reads as TGCGCCAGCAGCCCCGGGACAAACTACAATGAGCAGTTCTTC. Translation gives CASSPGTNYNEQFF.

This clonotype was seen ten or more times. This chain uses TRBV28 with TRBJ2-7, with 9 bases matching TRBD1. The V segment lost 2 bases and the J segment 7 bases; nucleotides outside the gene matches: 3. CDR1 MDHEN and CDR2 SYDVKM come from the germline V gene. The CDR3 extends over 13 amino acids. CDR3 DNA: TGTGCCAGCAGTTTACACAGGGGGCAGGAGCAGTACGTC. Encoded protein: CASSLHRGQEQYV.

Many counts were recorded for this clonotype. The rearrangement uses TRBV10-2 and TRBJ1-5; D is unresolved. CDR3 length: 14 residues. The V gene lost 0 bases and the J gene lost 7 bases, with 10 bases spanning the gap. Per germline, CDR1 WSHSY and CDR2 SAAADI. CDR3 protein: CASSESGVGQPQHF. CDR3 DNA: TGCGCCAGCAGTGAGTCGGGAGTAGGGCAGCCCCAGCATTTT.

This clonotype was seen only a few times. V and J are TRBV7-9 and TRBJ2-3; perhaps TRBD2 as D (6 bases). The CDR3 contains 18 residues. The V gene lost 5 bases and the J gene lost 2 bases, with 23 bases spanning the gap. CDR1 SEHNR and CDR2 FQNEAQ come from the germline V gene (reference sequence). CDR3 coding DNA: TGTGCCAGCAGCCGCCATGCCCGGGTGGGGAGGAACACAGATACGCAGTATTTT. Residues: CASSRHARVGRNTDTQYF.

The chain joins TRBV2 to TRBJ2-1; D is tentatively TRBD1 or TRBD2 (6 bases each). The CDR3 contains 18 residues. Germline CDR1 reads SNHLY; CDR2 reads FYNNEI. Trimming removed 3 bases at V and 3 bases at J, with 21 bases between. The CDR3 here is CASSDRGQLEVGYNEQFF. CDR3 sequence (DNA): TGTGCCAGCAGTGACCGGGGGCAGCTAGAAGTGGGCTACAATGAGCAGTTCTTC. The whole variable domain, remainder taken from reference TRBV2 and TRBJ2-1, is EPEVTQTPSHQVTQMGQEVILRCVPISNHLYFYWYRQILGQKVEFLVSFYNNEISEKSEIFDDQFSVERPDGSNFTLKIRSTKLEDSAMYFCASSDRGQLEVGYNEQFFGPGTRLTVL.

There are many counts of this clonotype. The chain couples TRBV29-1 to TRBJ2-7, with TRBD1 matching over 10 bases. Trimming cost V 4 bases and J 3 bases; bases outside gene matches: 6. Per the germline V gene, CDR1 is SQVTM and CDR2 is ANQGSEA. CDR3 length: 14 amino acids. CDR3 residues: CSVVRGTGDYEQYF. In DNA form, the CDR3 reads TGCAGCGTTGTCCGCGGGACAGGGGACTACGAGCAGTACTTC.

At least ten counts were recorded for this clonotype. The chain couples TRBV29-1 to TRBJ2-1; tentative D call: TRBD1 (6 bases). The germline V and J ends were trimmed by 7 bases and 2 bases, with 12 bases remaining between them. Germline CDR1 SQVTM, CDR2 ANQGSEA. This CDR3 is built from 13 residues. This chain's CDR3 is CSGSGQTYNEQFF. The CDR3 DNA reads as TGCAGCGGATCGGGACAAACCTACAATGAGCAGTTCTTC.

The table lists this clonotype with many counts. The chain recombines TRBV29-1 with TRBJ2-5; TRBD1 matches 11 bases. The CDR3 is made up of 14 amino acids. Germline assignment: CDR1 SQVTM and CDR2 ANQGSEA. The V segment lost 2 bases and the J segment 4 bases; nucleotides outside the gene matches: 3. CDR3 protein: CSVETGTGGETQYF. In DNA form, the CDR3 reads TGCAGCGTTGAAACCGGGACAGGGGGAGAGACCCAGTACTTC.

This sequence joins TRBV20-1 and TRBJ2-5; D possibly corresponds to TRBD1 (5 bases). The CDR3 has 13 residues. Germline loops: CDR1 DFQATT, CDR2 SNEGSKA (reference sequence). The V end was cut by 0 bases, the J end by 2 bases, with 7 bases between. CDR3 sequence reads: CSARETAQETQYF. The CDR3 DNA follows: TGCAGTGCTAGAGAGACAGCTCAAGAGACCCAGTACTTC.

The chain recombines TRBV29-1 with TRBJ1-2, with D unclear. Germline loops: CDR1 SQVTM, CDR2 ANQGSEA. V was shortened by 3 bases and J by 6 bases, with 14 bases between the two germline ends. This CDR3 is built from 13 residues. The DNA of the CDR3 is TGCAGCGTTGATGGCACGAAAGGAGATGGCTACACCTTC. Translated: CSVDGTKGDGYTF.

A few counts support this clonotype. The J gene is TRBJ2-5, the V gene TRBV11-2; D possibly corresponds to TRBD1 (5 bases). V lost 3 bases and J 0 bases, leaving 5 bases between the germline ends. Germline CDR1 is SGHAT and CDR2 is FQNNGV. The CDR3 has 13 residues. The CDR3 region is CASSFRDQETQYF. CDR3 sequence (DNA): TGTGCCAGCAGCTTCAGGGACCAAGAGACCCAGTACTTC.

This clonotype was seen repeatedly, ten times or more. This chain joins TRBV7-9 and TRBJ2-5; 7 nucleotides agree with TRBD1. V lost 5 bases to trimming and J lost 4 bases; unmatched junction nucleotides: 7. This CDR3 contains 14 residues. Germline V gene sequence: CDR1 SEHNR, CDR2 FQNEAQ (reference sequence). The DNA of the CDR3 is TGTGCCAGCAGCCGCGACAGGGATCGAGAGACCCAGTACTTC. This gives the protein CASSRDRDRETQYF.

The rearrangement links TRBV29-1 to TRBJ2-1, with D perhaps matching TRBD1 (6 bases). V was pared by 7 bases and J by 1 base, with 8 bases between. The CDR3 extends over 12 amino acids. Germline V gives CDR1 SQVTM, CDR2 ANQGSEA. The CDR3 sequence is CSGRGSYNEQFF. CDR3 in DNA: TGCAGCGGAAGGGGGTCCTACAATGAGCAGTTCTTC.

This clonotype was observed a handful of times. V usage is TRBV12-3 or TRBV12-4 and J usage is TRBJ2-2; 8 bases agree with TRBD2. CDR3 length equals 15 residues. The trim removed 7 bases at V and 2 bases at J, leaving 6 bases unmatched. The CDR3 protein is CASIRSGVNTGELFF. The CDR3, as DNA: TGTGCCAGCATTCGTAGCGGGGTCAACACCGGGGAGCTGTTTTTT.

This clonotype occurred many times. The gene calls are TRBV29-1 and TRBJ2-1; tentatively, D is TRBD1 (5 bases). Trimming cost V 5 bases and J 15 bases, with 23 bases left between them. CDR1 SQVTM and CDR2 ANQGSEA come from the germline V gene. The CDR3 totals 13 residues. The CDR3 nucleotides are TGCAGCGTTCCCGGCGGAGCACAGGTAATCCGGTTCTTC. Translation gives CSVPGGAQVIRFF.

The chain combines TRBV5-1 with TRBJ1-5, with 8 bases identical to TRBD1. This CDR3 contains 14 residues. The J segment lost 6 bases and the V segment lost 4 bases, leaving 6 bases of the junction unmatched. Germline V gives CDR1 SGHRS, CDR2 YFSETQ. CDR3 coding DNA: TGCGCCAGCAGCCCCGGACAGGGCGGTCAGCCCCAGCATTTT. Protein product: CASSPGQGGQPQHF.

This clonotype was seen ten or more times. This chain links TRBV29-1 with TRBJ1-2; D not resolved. This CDR3 is 13 amino acids long. Germline V lookup: CDR1 SQVTM, CDR2 ANQGSEA. The ends were cut back, 2 bases at V and 2 bases at J, with 9 bases in the middle. Here the CDR3 reads CSVESMRNYGYTF. CDR3 nucleotide sequence: TGCAGCGTTGAAAGCATGAGGAACTATGGCTACACCTTC.

This clonotype was counted ten times or more. This chain connects TRBV6-4 to TRBJ2-1, with a tentative D call TRBD1 (6 bases). The V and J ends lost 6 bases and 6 bases respectively, with 12 bases between them. The CDR3 sequence is 13 residues long. In germline, CDR1 is MRHNA, CDR2 SNTAGT. The CDR3 coding sequence is TGTGCCAGCAGCGCAGGGGCGACCAATGAGCAGTTCTTC. Its translation: CASSAGATNEQFF.

This clonotype was counted many times. This chain links TRBV5-1 with TRBJ2-1, with D unresolved. This CDR3 comprises 13 residues. V lost 2 bases and J lost 5, with 8 bases in between. Germline loops: CDR1 SGHRS, CDR2 YFSETQ. The CDR3 DNA sequence: TGCGCCAGCAGCTTAGATTTGAACAATGAGCAGTTCTTC. Its protein is CASSLDLNNEQFF.